This T cell receptor beta chain was retrieved from a study of T cells in women clearing cervical HPV infection. Study-wide context: Cases: HPV16-related CIN3 or worse on histology, a couple of invasive cancers.

Broader study findings: CIN3+ cases had significantly higher TCR repertoire richness than controls, but evenness did not differ. Controls had more TRBV6-7 (about 0.15%) than cases (roughly 0.11%).

TCRdb keeps only in-frame clones here, not all; method: immunoSEQ multiplex PCR. This table lists 20,000 to 25,000 clones. Comment on this clone: Its matching antigen is unknown. With the read ending 3 residues before the CDR3 end, the germline J gene is used to fill in that end.

V lost 6 bases to trimming and J lost 0 bases, with 9 bases between them. The length of the CDR3 is 14 residues. The germline V gene has CDR1 SNHLY and CDR2 FYNNEI. HPV was found by MY09/MY11 PCR and dot-blot genotyping. Sequenced sample: blood buffy coat. The J gene is TRBJ2-1, the V gene TRBV2; the D gene is possibly TRBD1 (5 bases). This receptor was identified in a woman aged 18-70 years with a cervical HPV16 infection that either progressed to CIN3+ or cleared (not recorded which). The CDR3 reads CASRNRSSYNEQFF. The CDR3 bases that were read are TGTGCCAGCAGGAACAGGTCCTCCTACAATGAG.